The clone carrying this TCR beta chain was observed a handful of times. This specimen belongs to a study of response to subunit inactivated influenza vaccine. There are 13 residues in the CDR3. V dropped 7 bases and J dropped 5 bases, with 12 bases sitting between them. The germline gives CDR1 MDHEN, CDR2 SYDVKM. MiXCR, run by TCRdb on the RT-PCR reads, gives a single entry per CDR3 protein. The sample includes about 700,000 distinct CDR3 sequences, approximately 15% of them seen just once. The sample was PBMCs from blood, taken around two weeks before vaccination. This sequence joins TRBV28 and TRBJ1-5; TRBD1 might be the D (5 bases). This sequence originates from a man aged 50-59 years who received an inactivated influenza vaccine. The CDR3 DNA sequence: TGTGCCAGCACCGACAGTTCTTATCAGCCCCAGCATTTT. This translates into CASTDSSYQPQHF.